One and the same sample provided the 2 T cell receptor beta chains below, sequenced in a study of Ad26.COV2.S vaccination and SARS-CoV-2 variants. This table comes from immunoSEQ multiplex PCR, and its TCRdb copy is limited to in-frame clones, with some not included. The table includes under 150,000 clones, roughly 89% detected once. This specimen consisted of peripheral blood, obtained after recovery from COVID-19. Receptors were obtained from a human donor who had recovered from COVID-19.

The chain recombines TRBV11-3 with TRBJ1-1, with TRBD1 matching 7 bases. The CDR3 runs to 14 residues. Per the germline V gene, CDR1 is SGHNT and CDR2 is YENEEA. The V and J ends lost 4 bases and 4 bases, in that order; junction bases with no gene match: 6. DNA of the CDR3: TGTGCCAGCAGCTCCCGGACAGGCACCACTGAAGCTTTCTTT. Amino acids: CASSSRTGTTEAFF. Using reference TRBV11-3 and TRBJ1-1 for the parts outside the CDR3, the full variable domain is EAGVVQSPRYKIIEKKQPVAFWCNPISGHNTLYWYLQNLGQGPELLIRYENEEAVDDSQLPKDRFSAERLKGVDSTLKIQPAELGDSAVYLCASSSRTGTTEAFFGQGTRLTVV.

The chain links TRBV29-1 to TRBJ1-3; no firm D call. Germline V gene sequence: CDR1 SQVTM, CDR2 ANQGSEA. This CDR3 is 11 amino acids long. V shed 6 bases and J shed 7 bases, with 10 bases lying between them. The CDR3 coding sequence is TGCAGCGTCCCAGGAAATAACACCATATATTTT. It specifies CSVPGNNTIYF.